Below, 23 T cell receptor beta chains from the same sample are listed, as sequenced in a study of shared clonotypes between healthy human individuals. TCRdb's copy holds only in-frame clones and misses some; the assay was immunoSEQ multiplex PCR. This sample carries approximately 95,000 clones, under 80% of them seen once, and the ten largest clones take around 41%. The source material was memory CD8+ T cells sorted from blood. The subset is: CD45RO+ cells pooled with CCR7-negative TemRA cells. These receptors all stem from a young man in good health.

The CDR3 DNA is TGTGCCAGCAGTTTAGGACAGCACACAGATACGCAGTATTTT. Translating gives CASSLGQHTDTQYF. The V gene is TRBV28, the J gene TRBJ2-3; maybe TRBD1 (6 bases). Looked up from germline, CDR1 is MDHEN and CDR2 is SYDVKM. There are 14 residues in the CDR3. Between the trimmed V and J ends, which lost 2 bases and 2 bases, there was a span of 8 bases.

The CDR3 DNA reads as TGTGCCAGCAGCTCAAACAGGGGATGGGGCTCCTACGAGCAGTACTTC. Residues: CASSSNRGWGSYEQYF. V usage is TRBV7-9 and J usage is TRBJ2-7; 7 positions match TRBD1. The germline V gene has CDR1 SEHNR and CDR2 FQNEAQ (reference sequence). Trimming at V came to 4 bases and at J to 0 bases, leaving 9 bases not matched to a gene. The CDR3 spans 16 residues.

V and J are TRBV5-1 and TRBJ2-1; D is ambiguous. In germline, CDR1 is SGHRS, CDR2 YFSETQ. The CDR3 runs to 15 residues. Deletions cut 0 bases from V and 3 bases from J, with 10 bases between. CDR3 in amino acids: CASSLDSANYNEQFF. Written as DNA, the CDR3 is TGCGCCAGCAGCTTGGACAGCGCGAACTACAATGAGCAGTTCTTC.

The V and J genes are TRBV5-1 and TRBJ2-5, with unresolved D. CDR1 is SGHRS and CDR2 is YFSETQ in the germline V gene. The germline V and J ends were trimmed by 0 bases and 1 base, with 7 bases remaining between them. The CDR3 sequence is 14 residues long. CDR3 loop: CASSLDRVQETQYF. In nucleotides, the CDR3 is TGCGCCAGCAGCTTGGACCGGGTCCAAGAGACCCAGTACTTC.

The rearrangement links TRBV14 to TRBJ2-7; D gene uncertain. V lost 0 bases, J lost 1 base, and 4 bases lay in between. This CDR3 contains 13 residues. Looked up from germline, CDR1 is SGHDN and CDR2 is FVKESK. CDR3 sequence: CASSQDTSYEQYF. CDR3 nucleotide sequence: TGTGCCAGCAGCCAAGATACGTCCTACGAGCAGTACTTC.

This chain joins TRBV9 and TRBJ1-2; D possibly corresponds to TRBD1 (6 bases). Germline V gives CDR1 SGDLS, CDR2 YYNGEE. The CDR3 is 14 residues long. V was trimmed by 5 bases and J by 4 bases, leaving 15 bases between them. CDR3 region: CASSPSGGFYGYTF. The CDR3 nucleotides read TGTGCCAGCAGTCCTTCGGGGGGCTTCTATGGCTACACCTTC.

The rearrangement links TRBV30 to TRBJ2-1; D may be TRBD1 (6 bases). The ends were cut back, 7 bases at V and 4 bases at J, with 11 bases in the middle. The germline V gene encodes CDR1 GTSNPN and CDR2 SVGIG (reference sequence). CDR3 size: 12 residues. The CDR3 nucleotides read TGTGCCTACCTAACAGGGTACAATGAGCAGTTCTTC. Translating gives CAYLTGYNEQFF.

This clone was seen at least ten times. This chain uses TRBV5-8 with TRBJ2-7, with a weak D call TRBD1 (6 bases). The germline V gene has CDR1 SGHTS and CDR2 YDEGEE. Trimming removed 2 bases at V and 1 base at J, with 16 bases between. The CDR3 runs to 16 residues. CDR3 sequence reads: CASSLGLPDSSYEQYF. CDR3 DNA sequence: TGTGCCAGCAGCTTAGGGCTCCCGGACAGTTCCTACGAGCAGTACTTC. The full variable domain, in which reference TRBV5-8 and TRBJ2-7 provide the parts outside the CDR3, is EAGVTQSPTHLIKTRGQQATLRCSPISGHTSVYWYQQALGLGLQFLLWYDEGEERNRGNFPPRFSGRQFPNYSSELNVNALELEDSALYLCASSLGLPDSSYEQYFGPGTRLTVT.

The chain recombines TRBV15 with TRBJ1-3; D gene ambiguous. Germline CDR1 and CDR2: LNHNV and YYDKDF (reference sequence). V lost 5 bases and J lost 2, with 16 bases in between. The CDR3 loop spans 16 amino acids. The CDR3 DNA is TGTGCCACCAGCCCCGGGAGGGCCCGACCTGGAAACACCATATATTTT. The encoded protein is CATSPGRARPGNTIYF.

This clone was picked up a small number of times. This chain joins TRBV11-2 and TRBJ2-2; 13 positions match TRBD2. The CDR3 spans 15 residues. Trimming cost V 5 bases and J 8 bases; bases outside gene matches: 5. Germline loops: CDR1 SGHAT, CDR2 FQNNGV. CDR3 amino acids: CASSQGTSGTGELFF. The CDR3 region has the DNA TGTGCCAGCAGCCAAGGGACTAGCGGGACTGGGGAGCTGTTTTTT.

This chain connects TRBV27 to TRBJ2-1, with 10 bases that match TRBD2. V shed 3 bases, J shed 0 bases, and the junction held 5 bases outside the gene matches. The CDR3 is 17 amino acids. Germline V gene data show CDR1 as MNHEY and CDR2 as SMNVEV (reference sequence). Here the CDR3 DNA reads TGTGCCAGCAGTTTGGAGCGGGAGGGCCCCTCCTACAATGAGCAGTTCTTC. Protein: CASSLEREGPSYNEQFF.

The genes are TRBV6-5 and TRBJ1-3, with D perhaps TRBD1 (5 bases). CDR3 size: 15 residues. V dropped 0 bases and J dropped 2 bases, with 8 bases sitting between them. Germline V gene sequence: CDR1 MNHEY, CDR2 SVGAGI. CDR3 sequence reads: CASSYSKDTGNTIYF. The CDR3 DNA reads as TGTGCCAGCAGTTACTCGAAGGACACTGGAAACACCATATATTTT.

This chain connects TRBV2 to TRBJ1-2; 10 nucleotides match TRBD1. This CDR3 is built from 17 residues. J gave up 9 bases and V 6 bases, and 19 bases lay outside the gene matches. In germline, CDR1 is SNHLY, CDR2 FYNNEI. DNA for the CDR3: TGTGCCAGCAGCGACACAACCCCGAGGACAGGGGGGGAGCGCTACACCTTC. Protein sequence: CASSDTTPRTGGERYTF. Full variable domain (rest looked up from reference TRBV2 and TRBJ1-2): EPEVTQTPSHQVTQMGQEVILRCVPISNHLYFYWYRQILGQKVEFLVSFYNNEISEKSEIFDDQFSVERPDGSNFTLKIRSTKLEDSAMYFCASSDTTPRTGGERYTFGSGTRLTVV.

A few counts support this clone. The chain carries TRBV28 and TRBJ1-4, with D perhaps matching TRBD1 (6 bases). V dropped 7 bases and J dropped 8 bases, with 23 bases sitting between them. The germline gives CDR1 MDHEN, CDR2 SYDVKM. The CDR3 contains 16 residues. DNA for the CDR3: TGTGCCAGCACTTACCTGGGGACAACCCCCCAAGAAAAACTGTTTTTT. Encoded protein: CASTYLGTTPQEKLFF. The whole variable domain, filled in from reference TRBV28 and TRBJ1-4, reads DVKVTQSSRYLVKRTGEKVFLECVQDMDHENMFWYRQDPGLGLRLIYFSYDVKMKEKGDIPEGYSVSREKKERFSLILESASTNQTSMYLCASTYLGTTPQEKLFFGSGTQLSVL.

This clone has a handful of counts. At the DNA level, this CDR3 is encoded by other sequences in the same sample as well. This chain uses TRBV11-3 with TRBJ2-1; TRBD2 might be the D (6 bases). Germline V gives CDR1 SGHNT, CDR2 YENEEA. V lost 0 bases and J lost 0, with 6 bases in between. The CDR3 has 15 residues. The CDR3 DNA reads TGTGCCAGCAGCTTAGACGGGAGCTCCTACAATGAGCAGTTCTTC. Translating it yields CASSLDGSSYNEQFF.

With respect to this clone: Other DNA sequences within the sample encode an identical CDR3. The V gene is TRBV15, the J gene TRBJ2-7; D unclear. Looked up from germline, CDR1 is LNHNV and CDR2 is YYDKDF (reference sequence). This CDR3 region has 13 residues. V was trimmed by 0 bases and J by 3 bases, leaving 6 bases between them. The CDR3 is CATSRDLSYEQYF. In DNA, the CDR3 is TGTGCCACCAGCAGAGATTTGAGCTACGAGCAGTACTTC.

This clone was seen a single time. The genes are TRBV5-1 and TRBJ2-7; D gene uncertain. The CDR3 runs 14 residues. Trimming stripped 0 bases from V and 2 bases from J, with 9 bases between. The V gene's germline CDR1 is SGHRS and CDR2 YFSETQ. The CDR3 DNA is TGCGCCAGCAGCTTGGCCGGGTACCCCTACGAGCAGTACTTC. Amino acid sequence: CASSLAGYPYEQYF.

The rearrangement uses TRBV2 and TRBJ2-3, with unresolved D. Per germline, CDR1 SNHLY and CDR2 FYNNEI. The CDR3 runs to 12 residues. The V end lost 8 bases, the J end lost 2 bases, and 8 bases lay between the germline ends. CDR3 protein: CASRYYTDTQYF. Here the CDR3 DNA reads TGTGCCAGCCGTTATTACACAGATACGCAGTATTTT.

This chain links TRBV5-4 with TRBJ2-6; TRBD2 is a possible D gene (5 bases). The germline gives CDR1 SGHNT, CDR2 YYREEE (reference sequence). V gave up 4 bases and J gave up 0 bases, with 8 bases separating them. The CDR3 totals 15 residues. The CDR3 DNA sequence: TGTGCCAGCAGCCTCACTAGCTCTGGGGCCAACGTCCTGACTTTC. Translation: CASSLTSSGANVLTF.

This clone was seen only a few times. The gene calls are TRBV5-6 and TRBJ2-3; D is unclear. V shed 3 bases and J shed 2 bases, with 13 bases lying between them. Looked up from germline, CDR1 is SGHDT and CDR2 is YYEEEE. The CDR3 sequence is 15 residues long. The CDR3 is CASSYLAEPTDTQYF. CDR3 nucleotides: TGTGCCAGCAGCTACCTGGCGGAGCCCACAGATACGCAGTATTTT. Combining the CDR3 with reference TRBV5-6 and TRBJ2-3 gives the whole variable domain DAGVTQSPTHLIKTRGQQVTLRCSPKSGHDTVSWYQQALGQGPQFIFQYYEEEERQRGNFPDRFSGHQFPNYSSELNVNALLLGDSALYLCASSYLAEPTDTQYFGPGTRLTVL.

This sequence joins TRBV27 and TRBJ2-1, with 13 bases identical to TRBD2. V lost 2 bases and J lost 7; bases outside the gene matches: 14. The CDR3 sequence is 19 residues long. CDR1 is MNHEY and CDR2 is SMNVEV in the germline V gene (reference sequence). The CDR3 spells CASSLEGGLAGDPRNEQFF. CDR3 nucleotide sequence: TGTGCCAGCAGTTTAGAGGGTGGACTAGCGGGAGACCCAAGGAATGAGCAGTTCTTC.

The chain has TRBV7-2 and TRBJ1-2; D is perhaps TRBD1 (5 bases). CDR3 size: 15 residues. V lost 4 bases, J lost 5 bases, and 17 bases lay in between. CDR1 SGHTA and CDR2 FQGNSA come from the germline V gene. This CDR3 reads CASSSTVTLAYGYTF. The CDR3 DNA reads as TGTGCCAGCAGCTCGACAGTGACACTTGCTTATGGCTACACCTTC.

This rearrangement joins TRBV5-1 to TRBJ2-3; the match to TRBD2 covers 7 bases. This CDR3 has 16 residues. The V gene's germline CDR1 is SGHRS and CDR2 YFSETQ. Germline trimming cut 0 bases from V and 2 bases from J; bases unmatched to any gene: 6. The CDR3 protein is CASSLVQAGLTDTQYF. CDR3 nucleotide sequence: TGCGCCAGCAGCTTGGTTCAAGCGGGGCTCACAGATACGCAGTATTTT.